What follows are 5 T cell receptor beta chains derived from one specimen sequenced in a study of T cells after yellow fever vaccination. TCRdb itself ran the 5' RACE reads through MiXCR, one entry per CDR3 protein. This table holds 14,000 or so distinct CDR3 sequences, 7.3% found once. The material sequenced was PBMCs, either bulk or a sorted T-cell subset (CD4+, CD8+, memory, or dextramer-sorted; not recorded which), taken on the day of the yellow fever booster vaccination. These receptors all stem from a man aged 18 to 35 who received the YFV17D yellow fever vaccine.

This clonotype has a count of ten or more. The CDR3 reads CASSRDRPRLGEKLFF. DNA of the CDR3: TGTGCCAGCAGCCGCGACAGGCCCAGACTCGGTGAAAAACTGTTTTTT. This chain links TRBV6-5 with TRBJ1-4; D perhaps matches TRBD1 (6 bases). CDR3 size: 16 residues. V gave up 6 bases and J gave up 7 bases, with 21 bases separating them. Germline V CDR1 and CDR2: MNHEY, SVGAGI.

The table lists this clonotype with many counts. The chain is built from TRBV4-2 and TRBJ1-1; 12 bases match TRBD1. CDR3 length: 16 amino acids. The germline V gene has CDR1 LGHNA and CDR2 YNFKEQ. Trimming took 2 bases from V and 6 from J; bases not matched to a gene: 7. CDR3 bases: TGTGCCAGCAGCCAAAAAGGGACAGGGGGCTCCTCTGAAGCTTTCTTT. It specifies CASSQKGTGGSSEAFF.

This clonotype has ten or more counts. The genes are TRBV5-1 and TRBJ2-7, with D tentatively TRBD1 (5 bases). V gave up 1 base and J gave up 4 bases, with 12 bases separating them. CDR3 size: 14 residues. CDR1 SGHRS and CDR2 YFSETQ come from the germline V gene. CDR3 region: CASSLLDSLYEQYF. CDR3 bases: TGCGCCAGCAGCTTGCTAGACAGCTTATACGAGCAGTACTTC.

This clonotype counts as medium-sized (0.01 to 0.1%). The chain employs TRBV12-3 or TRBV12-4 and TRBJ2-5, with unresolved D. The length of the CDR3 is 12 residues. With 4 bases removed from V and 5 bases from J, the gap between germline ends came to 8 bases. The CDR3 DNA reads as TGTGCCAGCAGTTCCCCTATGGAGACCCAGTACTTC. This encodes CASSSPMETQYF.

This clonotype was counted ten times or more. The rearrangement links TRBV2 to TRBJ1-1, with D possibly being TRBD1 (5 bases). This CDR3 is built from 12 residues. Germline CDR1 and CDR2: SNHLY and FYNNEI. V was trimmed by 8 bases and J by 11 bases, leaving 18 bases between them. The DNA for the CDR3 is TGTGCCAGCCTCCCTCCGGGACCCTTGGCTTTCTTT. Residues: CASLPPGPLAFF.